This record covers a single T cell receptor beta chain. The junction departs from germline at one end; a sequencing error may be responsible. The sample originates from a study of T cells in Graves' hyperthyroidism and ophthalmopathy. CDR1 and CDR2 from the germline V gene are LNHDA and SQIVND (reference sequence). The CDR3 has 15 residues. Amplified regions were TCR beta CDR3 sequences from RNA transcripts. With the HTBI primer set, the TCR CDR3 went through a first round of RT-PCR. MiXCR, applied by TCRdb to the multiplex PCR reads, yields one record per CDR3 protein. The sample contains about 370,000 distinct CDR3 sequences, over 12% of which appear only once.

The receptor comes from an older woman with Graves' ophthalmopathy. The gene calls are TRBV19 and TRBJ1-6, with TRBD1 matching 7 bases. Sequencing was performed on blood. CDR3 DNA sequence: TGTGCCAGTAGTATCACGGGACAGCAAAATTCACCCCCCCACTTT. Encoded protein: CASSITGQQNSPPHF.